Following are 13 T cell receptor beta chains from one sample sequenced in a study of T cell repertoires in cytomegalovirus infection. TCRdb reprocessed the reads via MiXCR and lists one record per CDR3 protein. The sample carries about 740,000 distinct CDR3 sequences, roughly 36% recorded once. Their specific antigens are unknown. This specimen was cultured PBMCs, taken from culture after CMV antigen stimulation. These receptors all stem from a human donor in good health (CMV status not recorded). Some clones in this sample may be carry-over from other donors' samples.

The J gene is TRBJ1-4, the V gene TRBV7-2; 9 positions match TRBD1. The CDR3 sequence is 14 residues long. Germline V lookup: CDR1 SGHTA, CDR2 FQGNSA. V shed 5 bases and J 7 bases; nucleotides not matched to a gene: 5. The CDR3 DNA sequence: TGTGCCAGCAGCCCGCGGACAGGGGTTGAAAAACTGTTTTTT. Encoded protein: CASSPRTGVEKLFF.

The J gene is TRBJ1-4, the V gene TRBV11-2; the D gene is possibly TRBD1 (5 bases). V lost 5 bases and J lost 8, with 12 bases in between. Germline-derived CDR1 and CDR2 are SGHAT and FQNNGV. The CDR3 spans 13 residues. The CDR3 sequence: CASSRGSGEKLFF. CDR3 nucleotides: TGTGCCAGCAGCCGGGGGTCGGGCGAAAAACTGTTTTTT.

This clonotype came up many times. The chain combines TRBV7-8 with TRBJ1-1, with unresolved D. Trimming pared 4 bases from V and 0 bases from J, leaving 6 bases between. Germline-derived CDR1 and CDR2 are SGHVS and FQNEAQ. The CDR3 contains 13 residues. The chain's CDR3 is CASSWTMNTEAFF. The CDR3, as DNA: TGTGCCAGCAGCTGGACCATGAACACTGAAGCTTTCTTT.

Concerning this clonotype: A junction end diverges from the germline sequence, so it may reflect a read error. The J gene is TRBJ1-2, the V gene TRBV7-2; 9 bases are a match to TRBD1. The germline V gene has CDR1 SGHTA and CDR2 FQGNSA. This CDR3 is 15 amino acids long. CDR3 sequence (DNA): TGTGCCAGCAGACCAAGGGACAGGGCTAACTATGGCTACAACTTC. Its translation is CASRPRDRANYGYNF.

This clonotype was seen once. At one boundary the junction diverges from the germline segment, which might be a read error. This chain uses TRBV11-2 with TRBJ2-7; D remains unclear. Germline CDR1 reads SGHAT; CDR2 reads FQNNGV. The CDR3 covers 11 residues. The CDR3 DNA reads as TGTGCCAGCAGCTTAGGCCGTATCCCCGCCTTC. It specifies CASSLGRIPAF.

This clonotype was seen more than once but under ten times. The chain recombines TRBV7-3 with TRBJ2-3, with 8 nucleotides matching TRBD2. The length of the CDR3 is 17 residues. The V segment lost 4 bases and the J segment 2 bases; nucleotides outside the gene matches: 11. Germline V CDR1 and CDR2: SGHTA, FQGTGA. CDR3 nucleotide sequence: TGTGCCAGCAGCTCGATAATAGCGGGACCGGTCACAGATACGCAGTATTTT. Encoded protein: CASSSIIAGPVTDTQYF.

The chain joins TRBV4-3 to TRBJ2-7; D gene uncertain. CDR1 is LGHNA and CDR2 is YSLEER in the germline V gene. The V end lost 1 base, the J end lost 0 bases, and 16 bases lay between the germline ends. The CDR3 is 17 amino acids. The CDR3 region is CASSQVLSPASSYEQYF. The CDR3 DNA is TGCGCCAGCAGCCAAGTATTATCACCGGCCAGCTCCTACGAGCAGTACTTC.

Only a few counts were recorded for this clonotype. The chain couples TRBV7-8 to TRBJ1-1; 7 nucleotides line up with TRBD1. In germline, CDR1 is SGHVS, CDR2 FQNEAQ. The CDR3 loop spans 15 amino acids. V lost 6 bases and J lost 6; bases outside the gene matches: 13. This chain's CDR3 is CASRTTGDPGPEAFF. The CDR3 bases are TGTGCCAGCAGGACCACAGGGGACCCGGGCCCTGAAGCTTTCTTT.

In DNA, the CDR3 is TGTGCCAGCAGTTACGACTACAATCAGCCCCAGCATTTT. Translating it yields CASSYDYNQPQHF. V gene TRBV6-5 combines with J gene TRBJ1-5; D not certain. The germline V and J ends were trimmed by 2 bases and 3 bases, with 5 bases remaining between them. Germline CDR1 is MNHEY and CDR2 is SVGAGI. The CDR3 has 13 amino acids.

The sample holds a few counts of this clonotype. The rearrangement joins TRBV7-2 to TRBJ1-1, with D hard to call. The CDR3 is 16 amino acids. Germline V gene sequence: CDR1 SGHTA, CDR2 FQGNSA. V was trimmed by 6 bases and J by 2 bases, leaving 19 bases between them. The CDR3 nucleotides are TGTGCCAGCAGTTACAAAAGTGGCAGCATAAACACTGAAGCTTTCTTT. It specifies CASSYKSGSINTEAFF.

In its sample, this clonotype was seen many times. The gene calls are TRBV7-8 and TRBJ2-1, with 8 bases that match TRBD1. Looked up from germline, CDR1 is SGHVS and CDR2 is FQNEAQ. J lost 6 bases, V lost 5 bases, and 21 bases had no gene match. The CDR3 is made up of 19 amino acids. The CDR3 reads CASSLDRVGGKWSPNEQFF. The CDR3 DNA reads as TGTGCCAGCAGCCTGGACAGGGTAGGTGGAAAGTGGAGCCCCAATGAGCAGTTCTTC.

This clonotype was counted a few times. The chain uses TRBV6-2 or TRBV6-3 and TRBJ2-1; TRBD2 agrees at 10 bases. Germline CDR1 is MNHEY and CDR2 is SVGEGT. The trim removed 8 bases at V and 7 bases at J, leaving 23 bases unmatched. This CDR3 spans 19 amino acids. The CDR3 DNA sequence: TGTGCCAGCTCTACAGTGGGGTTCGCGGCTAGCGGGAGATTGAATGAGCAGTTCTTC. This codes for CASSTVGFAASGRLNEQFF.

The chain uses TRBV3-1 and TRBJ1-5; D remains unclear. CDR1 and CDR2 (germline): LGHDT, YNNKEL (reference sequence). Trimming shortened V by 1 base and J by 9 bases, and 10 bases separated the two germline ends. This CDR3 is built from 13 residues. The CDR3 protein is CASSQGSLGPQHF. CDR3 bases: TGTGCCAGCAGCCAAGGTTCGTTGGGGCCCCAGCATTTT.